Below, one T cell receptor (beta chain) is given with its context. The source of the sample is a study of blood T cell repertoires in COVID-19. Whole-study context: COVID-19 samples collected from the United States, Italy and Spain covered acute and convalescent phases. T cells, B-cell-depleted T cells, or PBMCs provided the cDNA or gDNA that served as material.

V was clipped by 3 bases and J by 6 bases; unmatched bases: 2. CDR1 SGHDT and CDR2 YYEEEE come from the germline V gene. CDR3 length: 13 residues. The authors' processing: Reference gene primer amplification in the assay estimated nucleated cell counts. Generated by immunoSEQ multiplex PCR, the TCRdb table keeps only in-frame clones and is missing some. Clonal size and the V and J genes are those of that table, whereas D and trimming came from the DNA. The table shows under 350,000 clones, with more than 85% occurring only once. Sequenced sample: peripheral blood. The rearrangement uses TRBV5-6 and TRBJ2-2; 7 bases line up with TRBD1. The TCR was taken from a man aged 35 to 55 with acute or convalescent COVID-19. CDR3 protein: CASSYTGAGELFF. CDR3 in DNA: TGTGCCAGCAGCTACACAGGGGCCGGGGAGCTGTTTTTT.